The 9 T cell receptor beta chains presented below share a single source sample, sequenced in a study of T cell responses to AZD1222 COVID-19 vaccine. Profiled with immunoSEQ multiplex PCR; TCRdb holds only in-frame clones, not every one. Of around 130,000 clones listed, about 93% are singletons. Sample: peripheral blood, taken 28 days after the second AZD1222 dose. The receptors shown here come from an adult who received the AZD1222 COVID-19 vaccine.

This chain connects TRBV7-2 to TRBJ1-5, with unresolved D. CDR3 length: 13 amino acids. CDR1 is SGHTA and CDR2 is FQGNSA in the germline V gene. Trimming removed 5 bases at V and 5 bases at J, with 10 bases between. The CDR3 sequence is CASSPRLDQPQHF. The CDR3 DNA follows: TGTGCCAGCAGCCCTAGACTGGATCAGCCCCAGCATTTT.

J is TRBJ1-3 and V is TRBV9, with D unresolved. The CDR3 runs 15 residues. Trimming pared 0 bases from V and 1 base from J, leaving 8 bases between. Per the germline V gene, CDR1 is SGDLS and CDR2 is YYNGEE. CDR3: CASSVVGSSGNTIYF. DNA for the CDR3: TGTGCCAGCAGCGTAGTTGGGTCATCTGGAAACACCATATATTTT. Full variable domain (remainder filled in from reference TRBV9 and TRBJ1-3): DSGVTQTPKHLITATGQRVTLRCSPRSGDLSVYWYQQSLDQGLQFLIQYYNGEERAKGNILERFSAQQFPDLHSELNLSSLELGDSALYFCASSVVGSSGNTIYFGEGSWLTVV.

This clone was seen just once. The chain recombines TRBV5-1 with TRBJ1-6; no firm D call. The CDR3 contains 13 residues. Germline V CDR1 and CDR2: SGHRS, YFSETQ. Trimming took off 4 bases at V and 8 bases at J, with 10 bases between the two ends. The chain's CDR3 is CASSPGNDSPLHF. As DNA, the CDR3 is TGCGCCAGCAGCCCGGGGAATGATTCACCCCTCCACTTT.

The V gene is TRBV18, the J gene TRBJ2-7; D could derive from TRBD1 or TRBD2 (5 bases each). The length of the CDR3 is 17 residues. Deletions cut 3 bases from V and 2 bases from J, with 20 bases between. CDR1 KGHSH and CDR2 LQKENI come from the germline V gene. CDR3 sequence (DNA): TGTGCCAGCTCACCTCTCGTAGGTCTAAGGGACCCCTACGAGCAGTACTTC. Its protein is CASSPLVGLRDPYEQYF.

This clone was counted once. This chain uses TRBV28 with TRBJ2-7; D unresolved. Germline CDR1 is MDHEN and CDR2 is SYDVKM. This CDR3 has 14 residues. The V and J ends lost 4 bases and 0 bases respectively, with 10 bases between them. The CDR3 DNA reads TGTGCCAGCAGTTCAGTGGATTCCTCCTACGAGCAGTACTTC. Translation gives CASSSVDSSYEQYF.

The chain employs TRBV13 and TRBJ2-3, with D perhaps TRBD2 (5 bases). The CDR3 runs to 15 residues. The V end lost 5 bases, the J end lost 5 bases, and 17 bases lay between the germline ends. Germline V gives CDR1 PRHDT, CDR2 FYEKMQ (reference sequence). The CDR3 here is CASSPPTGGVDTQYF. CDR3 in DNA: TGTGCCAGCAGCCCCCCGACTGGAGGAGTAGATACGCAGTATTTT.

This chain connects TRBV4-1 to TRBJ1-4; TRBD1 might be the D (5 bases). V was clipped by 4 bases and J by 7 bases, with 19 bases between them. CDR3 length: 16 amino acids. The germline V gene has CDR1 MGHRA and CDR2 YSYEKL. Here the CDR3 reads CASSLPRDPSGEKLFF. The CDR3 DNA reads TGCGCCAGCAGCCTCCCCCGGGACCCCAGCGGTGAAAAACTGTTTTTT.

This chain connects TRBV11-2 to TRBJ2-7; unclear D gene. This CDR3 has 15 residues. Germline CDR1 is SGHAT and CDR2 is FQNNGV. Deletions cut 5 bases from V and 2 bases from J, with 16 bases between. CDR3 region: CASSPPGGWTYEQYF. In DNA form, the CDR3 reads TGTGCCAGCAGCCCCCCCGGTGGTTGGACCTACGAGCAGTACTTC.

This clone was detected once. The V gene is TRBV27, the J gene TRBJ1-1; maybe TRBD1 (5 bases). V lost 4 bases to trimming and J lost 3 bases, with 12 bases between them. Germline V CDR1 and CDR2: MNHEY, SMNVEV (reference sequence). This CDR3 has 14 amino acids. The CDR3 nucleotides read TGTGCCAGCAGTTCCGTACAGGTGGACACTGAAGCTTTCTTT. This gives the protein CASSSVQVDTEAFF.